This T cell receptor (beta chain) came from a study of cytomegalovirus exposure and HLA in healthy donors. The study, taken as a whole, reports: Reported results showed that the classifier diagnosed cytomegalovirus status with high specificity and sensitivity. The later analysis indicated that the majority of CMV-associated TCR beta chains appeared HLA-restricted.

The CDR3 sequence is 14 residues long. CDR1 and CDR2 from the germline V gene are KGHSH and LQKENI. V lost 2 bases and J lost 4; bases outside the gene matches: 4. Donors showed nominal health when sampled, although they likely had unrecorded immune exposures. The PCR employed 60 Vbeta primers together with 13 Jbeta primers. TCRdb's table, derived via immunoSEQ multiplex PCR, lists solely in-frame clones and lacks some. This table has about 120,000 clones, over 75% appearing once. Concerning this clone itself: The antigen is not known.

The V and J genes are TRBV18 and TRBJ2-5; 7 bases match TRBD2. The sequence was collected from a man in his forties in good health and CMV-seronegative. Material for sequencing was PBMCs. The DNA of the CDR3 is TGTGCCAGCTCACCAACGGGAGGAGGAGAGACCCAGTACTTC. Protein sequence: CASSPTGGGETQYF.